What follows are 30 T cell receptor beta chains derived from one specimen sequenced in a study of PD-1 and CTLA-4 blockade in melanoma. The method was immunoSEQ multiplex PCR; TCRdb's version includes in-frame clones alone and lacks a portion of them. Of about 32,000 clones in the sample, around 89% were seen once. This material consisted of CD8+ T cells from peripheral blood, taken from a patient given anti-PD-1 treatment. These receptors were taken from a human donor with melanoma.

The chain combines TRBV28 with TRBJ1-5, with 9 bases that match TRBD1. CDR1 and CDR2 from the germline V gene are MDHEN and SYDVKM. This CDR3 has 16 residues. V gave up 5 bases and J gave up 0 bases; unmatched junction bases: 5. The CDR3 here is CASSPGQGYSNQPQHF. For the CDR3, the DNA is TGTGCCAGCAGTCCCGGACAGGGGTATAGCAATCAGCCCCAGCATTTT.

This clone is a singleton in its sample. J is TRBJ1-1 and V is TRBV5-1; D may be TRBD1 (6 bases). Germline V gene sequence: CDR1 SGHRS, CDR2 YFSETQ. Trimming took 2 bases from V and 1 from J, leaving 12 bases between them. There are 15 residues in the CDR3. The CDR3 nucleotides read TGCGCCAGCAGCTTCCGGGACACGGAGAACACTGAAGCTTTCTTT. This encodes CASSFRDTENTEAFF.

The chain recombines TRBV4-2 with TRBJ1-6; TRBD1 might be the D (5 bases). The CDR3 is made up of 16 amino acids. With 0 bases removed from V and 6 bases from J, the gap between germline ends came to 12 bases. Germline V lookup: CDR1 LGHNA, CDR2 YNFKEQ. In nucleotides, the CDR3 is TGTGCCAGCAGCCAAGAGGCGCAGGGAGGTAATTCACCCCTCCACTTT. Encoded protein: CASSQEAQGGNSPLHF.

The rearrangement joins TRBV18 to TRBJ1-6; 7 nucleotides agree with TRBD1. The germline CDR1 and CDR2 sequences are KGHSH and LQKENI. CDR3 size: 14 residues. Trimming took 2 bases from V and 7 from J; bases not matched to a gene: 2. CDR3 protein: CASSPDRVNSPLHF. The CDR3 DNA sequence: TGTGCCAGCTCACCAGACAGGGTGAATTCACCCCTCCACTTT.

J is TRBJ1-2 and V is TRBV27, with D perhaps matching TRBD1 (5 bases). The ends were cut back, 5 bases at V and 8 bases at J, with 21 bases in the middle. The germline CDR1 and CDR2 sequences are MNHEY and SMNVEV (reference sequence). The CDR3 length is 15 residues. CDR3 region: CASSPKQAPPGGYTF. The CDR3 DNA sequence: TGTGCCAGCAGTCCAAAACAGGCTCCCCCGGGGGGCTACACCTTC.

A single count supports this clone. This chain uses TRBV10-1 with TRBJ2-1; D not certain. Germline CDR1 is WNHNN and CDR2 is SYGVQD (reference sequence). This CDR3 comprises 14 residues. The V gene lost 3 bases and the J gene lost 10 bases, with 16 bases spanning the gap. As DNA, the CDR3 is TGCGCCAGCAGTGAACGGGTGGTCGTGGGAGAGCAGTTCTTC. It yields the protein CASSERVVVGEQFF.

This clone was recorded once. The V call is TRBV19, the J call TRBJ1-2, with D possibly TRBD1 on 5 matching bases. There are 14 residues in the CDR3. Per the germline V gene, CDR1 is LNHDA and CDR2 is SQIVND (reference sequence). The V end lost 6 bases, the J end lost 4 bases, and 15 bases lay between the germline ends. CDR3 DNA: TGTGCCAGTAGGGGACCGGAGGCCGTCTATGGCTACACCTTC. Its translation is CASRGPEAVYGYTF.

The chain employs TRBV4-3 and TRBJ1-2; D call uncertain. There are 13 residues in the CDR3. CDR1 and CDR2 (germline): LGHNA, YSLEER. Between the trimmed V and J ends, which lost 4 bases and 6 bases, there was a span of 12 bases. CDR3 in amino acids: CASSPAFWDGYTF. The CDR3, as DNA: TGCGCCAGCAGCCCGGCTTTTTGGGATGGCTACACCTTC.

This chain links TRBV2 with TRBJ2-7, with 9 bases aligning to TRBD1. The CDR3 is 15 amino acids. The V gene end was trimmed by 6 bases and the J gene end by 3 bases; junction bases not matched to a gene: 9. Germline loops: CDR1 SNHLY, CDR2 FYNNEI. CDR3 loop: CASRATGQGGYEQYF. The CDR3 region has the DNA TGTGCCAGCAGGGCTACGGGACAGGGAGGCTACGAGCAGTACTTC.

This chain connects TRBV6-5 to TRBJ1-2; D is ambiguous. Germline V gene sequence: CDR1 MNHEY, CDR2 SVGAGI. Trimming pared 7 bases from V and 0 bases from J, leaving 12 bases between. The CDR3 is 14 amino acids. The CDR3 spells CASNKRVSNYGYTF. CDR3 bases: TGTGCCAGCAATAAACGAGTTTCTAACTATGGCTACACCTTC.

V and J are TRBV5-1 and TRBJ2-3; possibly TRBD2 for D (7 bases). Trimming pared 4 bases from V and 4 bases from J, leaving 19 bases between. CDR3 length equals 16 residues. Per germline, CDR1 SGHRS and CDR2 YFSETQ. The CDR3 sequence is CASSLVGGRRADTQYF. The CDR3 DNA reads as TGCGCCAGCAGCCTGGTCGGGGGGCGGAGGGCAGATACGCAGTATTTT.

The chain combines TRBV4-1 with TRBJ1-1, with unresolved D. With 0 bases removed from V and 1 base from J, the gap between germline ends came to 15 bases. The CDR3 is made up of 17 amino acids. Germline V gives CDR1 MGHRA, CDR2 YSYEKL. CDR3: CASSQDNTGRRNTEAFF. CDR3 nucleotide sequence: TGCGCCAGCAGCCAAGATAATACCGGGCGGCGGAACACTGAAGCTTTCTTT.

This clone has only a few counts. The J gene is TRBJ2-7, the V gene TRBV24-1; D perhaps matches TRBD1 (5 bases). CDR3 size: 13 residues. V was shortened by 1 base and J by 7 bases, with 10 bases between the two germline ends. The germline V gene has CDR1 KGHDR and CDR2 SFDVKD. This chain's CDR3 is CATSDLKDSEQYF. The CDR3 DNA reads TGTGCCACCAGTGATTTAAAAGACAGTGAGCAGTACTTC.

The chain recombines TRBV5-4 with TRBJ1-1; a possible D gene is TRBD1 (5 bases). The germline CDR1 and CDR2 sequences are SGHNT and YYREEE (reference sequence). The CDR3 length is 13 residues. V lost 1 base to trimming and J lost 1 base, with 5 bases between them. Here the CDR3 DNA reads TGTGCCAGCAGCTTGCAGGGGAACACTGAAGCTTTCTTT. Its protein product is CASSLQGNTEAFF.

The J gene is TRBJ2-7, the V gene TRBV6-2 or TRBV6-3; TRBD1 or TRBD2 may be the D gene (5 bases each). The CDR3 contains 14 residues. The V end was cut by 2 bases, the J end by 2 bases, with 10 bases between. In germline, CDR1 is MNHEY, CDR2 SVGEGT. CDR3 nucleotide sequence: TGTGCCAGCAGTTACCGGGGCGGAGCCTACGAGCAGTACTTC. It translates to CASSYRGGAYEQYF.

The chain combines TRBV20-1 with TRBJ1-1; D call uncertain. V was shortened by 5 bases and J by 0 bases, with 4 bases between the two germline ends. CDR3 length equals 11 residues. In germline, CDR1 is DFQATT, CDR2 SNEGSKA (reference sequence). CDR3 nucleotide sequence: TGCAGTGCTTTAGTGAACACTGAAGCTTTCTTT. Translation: CSALVNTEAFF.

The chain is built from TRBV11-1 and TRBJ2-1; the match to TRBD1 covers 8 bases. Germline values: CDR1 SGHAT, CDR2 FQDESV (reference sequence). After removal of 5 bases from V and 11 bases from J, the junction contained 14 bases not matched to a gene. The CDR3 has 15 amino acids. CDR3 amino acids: CASSQDAPQGGKQFF. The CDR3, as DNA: TGTGCCAGCAGCCAGGACGCCCCACAGGGGGGTAAGCAGTTCTTC.

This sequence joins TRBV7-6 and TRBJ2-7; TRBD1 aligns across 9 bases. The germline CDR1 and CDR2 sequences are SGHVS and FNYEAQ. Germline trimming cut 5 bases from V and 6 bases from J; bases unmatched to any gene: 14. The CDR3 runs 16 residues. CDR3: CASSPPPGQGIGEQYF. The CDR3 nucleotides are TGTGCCAGCAGCCCGCCCCCGGGACAGGGCATCGGCGAGCAGTACTTC. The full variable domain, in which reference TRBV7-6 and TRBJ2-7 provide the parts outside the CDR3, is GAGVSQSPRYKVTKRGQDVALRCDPISGHVSLYWYRQALGQGPEFLTYFNYEAQQDKSGLPNDRFSAERPEGSISTLTIQRTEQRDSAMYRCASSPPPGQGIGEQYFGPGTRLTVT.

The CDR3 DNA follows: TGTGCCACCAGCAGAGGGGGGGGGAGCACTGAAGCTTTCTTT. It yields the protein CATSRGGGSTEAFF. The rearrangement joins TRBV15 to TRBJ1-1; the D gene is possibly TRBD1 (5 bases). The V and J ends lost 1 base and 4 bases respectively, with 10 bases between them. Germline V CDR1 and CDR2: LNHNV, YYDKDF (reference sequence). CDR3 length: 14 amino acids.

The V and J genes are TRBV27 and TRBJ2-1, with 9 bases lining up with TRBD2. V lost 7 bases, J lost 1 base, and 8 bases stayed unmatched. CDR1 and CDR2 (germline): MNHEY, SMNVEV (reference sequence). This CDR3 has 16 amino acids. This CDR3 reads CASTSSSGVSYNEQFF. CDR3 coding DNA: TGTGCCAGCACCTCGTCTAGCGGGGTTTCCTACAATGAGCAGTTCTTC.

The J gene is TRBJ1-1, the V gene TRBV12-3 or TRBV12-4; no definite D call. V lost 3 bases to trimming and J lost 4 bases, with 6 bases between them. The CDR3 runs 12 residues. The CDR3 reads CASSFGSTEAFF. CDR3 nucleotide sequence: TGTGCCAGCAGTTTTGGGAGCACTGAAGCTTTCTTT.

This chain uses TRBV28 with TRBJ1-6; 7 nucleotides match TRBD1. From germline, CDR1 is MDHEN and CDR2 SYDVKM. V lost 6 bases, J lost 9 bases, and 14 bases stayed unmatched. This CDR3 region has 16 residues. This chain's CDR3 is CASSPPQGDLSSPLHF. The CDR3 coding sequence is TGTGCCAGCAGCCCCCCCCAGGGGGACCTAAGTTCACCCCTCCACTTT.

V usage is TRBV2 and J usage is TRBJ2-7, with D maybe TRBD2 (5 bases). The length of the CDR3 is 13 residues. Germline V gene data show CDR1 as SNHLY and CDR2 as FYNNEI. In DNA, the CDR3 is TGTGCACTCCAGCACGGAGGAACCTACGAGCAGTACTTC. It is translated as CALQHGGTYEQYF.

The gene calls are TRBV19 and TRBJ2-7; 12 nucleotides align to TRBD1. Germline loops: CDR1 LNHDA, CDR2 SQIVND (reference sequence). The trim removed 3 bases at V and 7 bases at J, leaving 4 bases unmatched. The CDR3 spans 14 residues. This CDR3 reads CASSMGQGAREQYF. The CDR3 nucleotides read TGTGCCAGTAGTATGGGACAGGGGGCGAGAGAGCAGTACTTC. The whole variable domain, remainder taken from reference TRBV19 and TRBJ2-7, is DGGITQSPKYLFRKEGQNVTLSCEQNLNHDAMYWYRQDPGQGLRLIYYSQIVNDFQKGDIAEGYSVSREKKESFPLTVTSAQKNPTAFYLCASSMGQGAREQYFGPGTRLTVT.

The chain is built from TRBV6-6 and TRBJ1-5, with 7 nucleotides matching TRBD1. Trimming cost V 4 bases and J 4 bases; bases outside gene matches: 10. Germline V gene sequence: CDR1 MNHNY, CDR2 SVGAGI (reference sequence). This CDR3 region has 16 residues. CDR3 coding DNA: TGTGCCAGCAGTTTCGAACAGGGGAGCGGGAATCAGCCCCAGCATTTT. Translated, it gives CASSFEQGSGNQPQHF.

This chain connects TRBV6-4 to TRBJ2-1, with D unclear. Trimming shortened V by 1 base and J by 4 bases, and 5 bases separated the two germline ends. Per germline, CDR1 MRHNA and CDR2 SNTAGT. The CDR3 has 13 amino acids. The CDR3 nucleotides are TGTGCCAGCAGTGACTTAAGATACAATGAGCAGTTCTTC. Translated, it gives CASSDLRYNEQFF.

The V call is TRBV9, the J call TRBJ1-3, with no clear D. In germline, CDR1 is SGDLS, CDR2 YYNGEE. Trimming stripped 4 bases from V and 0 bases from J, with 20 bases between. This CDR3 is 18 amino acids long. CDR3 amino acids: CASSSSPLSSSSGNTIYF. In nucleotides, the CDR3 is TGTGCCAGCAGCTCCAGCCCGCTATCATCTAGCTCTGGAAACACCATATATTTT.

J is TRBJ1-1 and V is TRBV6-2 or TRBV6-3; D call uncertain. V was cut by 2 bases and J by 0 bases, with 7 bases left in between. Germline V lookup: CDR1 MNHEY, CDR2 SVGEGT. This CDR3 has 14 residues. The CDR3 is CASSYGRMNTEAFF. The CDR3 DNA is TGTGCCAGCAGTTACGGCAGGATGAACACTGAAGCTTTCTTT.

In nucleotides, the CDR3 is TGTGCCAGCAGTCCCCAGACTAGCGGGGGGATCTACGAGCAGTACTTC. It encodes CASSPQTSGGIYEQYF. The rearrangement uses TRBV27 and TRBJ2-7; 13 bases fit TRBD2. CDR1 and CDR2 from the germline V gene are MNHEY and SMNVEV (reference sequence). V trimming: 5 bases; J trimming: 3 bases; junction bases outside the gene matches: 7. This CDR3 contains 16 residues.

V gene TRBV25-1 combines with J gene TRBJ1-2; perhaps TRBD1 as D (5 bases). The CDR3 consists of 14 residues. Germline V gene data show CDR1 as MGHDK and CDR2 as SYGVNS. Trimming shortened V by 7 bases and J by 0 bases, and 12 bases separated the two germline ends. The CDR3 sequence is CASNVDRANYGYTF. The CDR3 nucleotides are TGTGCCAGCAATGTAGACAGAGCTAACTATGGCTACACCTTC.